The 7 T cell receptor beta chains listed next were all sequenced from one sample in a study of T cell repertoires in cytomegalovirus infection. In TCRdb, the reads were re-called with MiXCR into one record per CDR3 protein. This sample has about 740,000 distinct CDR3 sequences, with 35% to 40% found just once. The sequenced material came from PBMCs. The receptors derive from a human donor in good health (CMV status not recorded). Some clones in this sample may be carry-over from other donors' samples.

V and J are TRBV28 and TRBJ1-5; D remains ambiguous. V was trimmed by 8 bases and J by 2 bases, leaving 19 bases between them. This CDR3 has 16 amino acids. Germline values: CDR1 MDHEN, CDR2 SYDVKM. The CDR3 protein is CASLLLGMRGNQPQHF. CDR3 DNA: TGTGCCAGCCTCCTTTTGGGGATGAGGGGCAATCAGCCCCAGCATTTT.

This chain links TRBV29-1 with TRBJ1-6; 7 bases are shared with TRBD1. The CDR3 sequence is 13 residues long. Germline assignment: CDR1 SQVTM and CDR2 ANQGSEA. V lost 6 bases, J lost 6 bases, and 5 bases stayed unmatched. CDR3 nucleotides: TGCAGCGTACGGACAGGCCTTAATTCACCCCTCCACTTT. The encoded protein is CSVRTGLNSPLHF.

The rearrangement links TRBV7-9 to TRBJ2-3; D uncertain. The germline V gene has CDR1 SEHNR and CDR2 FQNEAQ (reference sequence). V was shortened by 5 bases and J by 4 bases, with 7 bases between the two germline ends. This CDR3 contains 12 residues. In DNA form, the CDR3 reads TGTGCCAGCAGCCCCCCGCCAGATACGCAGTATTTT. It encodes CASSPPPDTQYF. Filled out from reference TRBV7-9 and TRBJ2-3, the complete variable domain reads DTGVSQNPRHKITKRGQNVTFRCDPISEHNRLYWYRQTLGQGPEFLTYFQNEAQLEKSRLLSDRFSAERPKGSFSTLEIQRTEQGDSAMYLCASSPPPDTQYFGPGTRLTVL.

The chain links TRBV29-1 to TRBJ1-1; 9 nucleotides line up with TRBD1. Losses at the gene ends were 7 bases for V and 0 bases for J; bases not matched to a gene: 12. The CDR3 covers 16 residues. Germline CDR1 SQVTM, CDR2 ANQGSEA. The CDR3 DNA is TGCAGCGCCGCAACGACAGGGGGAGCATTGAACACTGAAGCTTTCTTT. Translation: CSAATTGGALNTEAFF.

The chain combines TRBV6-1 with TRBJ2-5; 10 positions agree with TRBD2. The junction had 12 bases not matched to a gene; V was cut back by 10 bases and J by 4 bases. This CDR3 is built from 15 residues. The germline V gene encodes CDR1 MNHNS and CDR2 SASEGT. The CDR3 spells CATYDPGLALETQYF. The CDR3 nucleotides read TGTGCCACATATGACCCGGGACTAGCGTTAGAGACCCAGTACTTC.

This clonotype has a count of ten or more. The chain couples TRBV28 to TRBJ1-6, with 7 bases fitting TRBD1. CDR3 size: 14 residues. CDR1 and CDR2 (germline): MDHEN, SYDVKM. V lost 6 bases to trimming and J lost 2 bases; unmatched junction nucleotides: 1. The CDR3 nucleotides read TGTGCCAGCAGGGGGACAGCCTATAATTCACCCCTCCACTTT. This sequence encodes CASRGTAYNSPLHF.

The chain couples TRBV29-1 to TRBJ2-1; 9 positions agree with TRBD2. Germline CDR1 SQVTM, CDR2 ANQGSEA. The CDR3 spans 13 residues. The junction had 5 bases not matched to a gene; V was cut back by 5 bases and J by 6 bases. The DNA of the CDR3 is TGCAGCGTTCGTAGCGGGAGCGCCAATGAGCAGTTCTTC. It is translated as CSVRSGSANEQFF.